This T cell receptor beta chain was obtained from a study of blood T cells in healthy people across ages. Study-level background: The template switching approach captured approximately one barcoded beta molecule for every two T cells. Broader study findings: A strong correlation was seen between TCR beta diversity and naive T cell percentage.

The CDR3 has 15 residues. Germline-derived CDR1 and CDR2 are KGHDR and SFDVKD. V was cut by 5 bases and J by 3 bases, with 14 bases left in between. This clonotype was picked up a small number of times. Its antigen is unknown. Combining a sample-barcoded 5' primer with a J-beta primer mix, a second PCR ran for roughly 7 to 11 cycles. MiXCR was run by TCRdb on the 5' RACE reads, yielding one entry per CDR3 protein. The table includes 750,000 to 950,000 distinct CDR3 sequences, 25% to 35% detected once. The same sample was also used in a study of T cells of mothers and their children. Turning to that study: Some 3 million TCR beta reads per child versus over 9.5 million per mother.

The chain links TRBV24-1 to TRBJ2-3, with D tentatively TRBD1 (5 bases). The sequence came from a woman in her thirties or forties in good health. Sample: blood. CDR3 nucleotide sequence: TGTGCCACCAGTGTTGCAGGGCCCATGACAGATACGCAGTATTTT. The encoded protein is CATSVAGPMTDTQYF.